The present TCR beta chain was sequenced within a study of human T cells and chemical hapten exposure. Study-level information: Read at 6 days, the patch tests placed 0.01% DPC on the upper back.

This clonotype turned up a few times. This CDR3 has 17 residues. Germline-derived CDR1 and CDR2 are SEHNR and FQNEAQ (reference sequence). The ends were cut back, 3 bases at V and 5 bases at J, with 19 bases in the middle. Time point here: pre-sensitization, week 0. Stated treatment: therapeutic diphenylcyclopropenone sensitization with weekly scalp DPC. In the library, unique molecular identifiers were attached to individual cDNA molecules. TCRdb re-called the RACE reads through MiXCR, storing one row per CDR3 protein. The table shows 300,000 to 400,000 distinct CDR3 sequences, with about 5.1% occurring only once.

This TCR was recovered from a woman in her fifties or sixties with alopecia areata. Some clones in this sample may be carry-over from other donors' samples. The rearrangement links TRBV7-9 to TRBJ1-4, with D possibly being TRBD1 (6 bases). The specimen was whole blood, collected in connection with sensitization to the hapten diphenylcyclopropenone (DPC). The CDR3 sequence: CASSFTPAGAANEKLFF. CDR3 nucleotides: TGTGCCAGCAGCTTTACACCCGCAGGGGCTGCCAATGAAAAACTGTTTTTT.